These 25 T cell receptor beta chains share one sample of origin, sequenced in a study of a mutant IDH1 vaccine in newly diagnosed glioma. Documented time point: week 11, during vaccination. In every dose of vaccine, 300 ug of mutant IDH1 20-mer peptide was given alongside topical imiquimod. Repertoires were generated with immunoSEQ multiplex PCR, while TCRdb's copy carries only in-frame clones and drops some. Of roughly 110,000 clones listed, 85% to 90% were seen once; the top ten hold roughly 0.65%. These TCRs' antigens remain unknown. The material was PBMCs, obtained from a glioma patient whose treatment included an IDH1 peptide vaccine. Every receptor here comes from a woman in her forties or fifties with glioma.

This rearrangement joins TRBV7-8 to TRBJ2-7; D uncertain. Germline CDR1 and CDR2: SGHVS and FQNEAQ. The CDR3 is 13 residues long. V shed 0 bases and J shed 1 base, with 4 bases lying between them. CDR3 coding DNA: TGTGCCAGCAGCTTAGCAGGGTCCTACGAGCAGTACTTC. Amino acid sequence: CASSLAGSYEQYF.

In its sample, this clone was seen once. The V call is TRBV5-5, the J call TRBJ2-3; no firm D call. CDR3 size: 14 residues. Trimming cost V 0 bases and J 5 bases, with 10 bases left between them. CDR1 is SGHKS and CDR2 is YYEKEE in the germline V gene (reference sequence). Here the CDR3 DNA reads TGTGCCAGCAGCTTGGGCATCGGCGGAGATACGCAGTATTTT. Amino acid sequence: CASSLGIGGDTQYF.

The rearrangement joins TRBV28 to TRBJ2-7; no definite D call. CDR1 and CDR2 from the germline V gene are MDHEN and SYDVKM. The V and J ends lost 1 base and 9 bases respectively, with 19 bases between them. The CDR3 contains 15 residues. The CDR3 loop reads CASSLLLDGLSGQYF. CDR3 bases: TGTGCCAGCAGTTTATTACTCGACGGATTATCAGGGCAGTACTTC.

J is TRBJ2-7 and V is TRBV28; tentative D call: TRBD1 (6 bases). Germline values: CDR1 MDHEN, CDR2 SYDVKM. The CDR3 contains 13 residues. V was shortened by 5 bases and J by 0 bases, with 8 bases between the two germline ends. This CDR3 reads CASSKQGSYEQYF. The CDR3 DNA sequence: TGTGCCAGCAGTAAACAGGGCTCCTACGAGCAGTACTTC.

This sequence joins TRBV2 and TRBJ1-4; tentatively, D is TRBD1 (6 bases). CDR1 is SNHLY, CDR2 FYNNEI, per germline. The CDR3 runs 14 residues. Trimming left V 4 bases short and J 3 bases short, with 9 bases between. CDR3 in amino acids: CASSVGQPNEKLFF. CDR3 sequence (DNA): TGTGCCAGCAGTGTCGGACAGCCTAATGAAAAACTGTTTTTT.

The CDR3 region is CAWSVTVEAFF. For the CDR3, the DNA is TGTGCCTGGAGTGTTACGGTTGAAGCTTTCTTT. The rearrangement links TRBV30 to TRBJ1-1; D not resolved. V lost 0 bases and J 7 bases, leaving 6 bases between the germline ends. CDR3 size: 11 residues. CDR1 is GTSNPN and CDR2 is SVGIG in the germline V gene (reference sequence).

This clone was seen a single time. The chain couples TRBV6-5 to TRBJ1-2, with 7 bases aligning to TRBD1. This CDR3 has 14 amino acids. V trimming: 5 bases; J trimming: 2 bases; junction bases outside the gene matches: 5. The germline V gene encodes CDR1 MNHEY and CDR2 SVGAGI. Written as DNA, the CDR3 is TGTGCCAGCAGTCCGGGACAGCTGAACTATGGCTACACCTTC. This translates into CASSPGQLNYGYTF.

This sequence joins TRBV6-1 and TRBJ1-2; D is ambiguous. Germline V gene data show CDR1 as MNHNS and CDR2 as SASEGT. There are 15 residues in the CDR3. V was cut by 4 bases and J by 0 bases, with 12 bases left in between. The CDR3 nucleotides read TGTGCCAGCAGTGCTTTGGGCCTCGCTAACTATGGCTACACCTTC. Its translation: CASSALGLANYGYTF.

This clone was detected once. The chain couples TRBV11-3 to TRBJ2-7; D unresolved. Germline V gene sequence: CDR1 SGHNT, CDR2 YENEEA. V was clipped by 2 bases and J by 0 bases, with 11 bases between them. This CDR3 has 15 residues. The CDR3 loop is CASSLPPMISYEQYF. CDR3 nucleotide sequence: TGTGCCAGCAGCTTACCCCCCATGATCTCCTACGAGCAGTACTTC.

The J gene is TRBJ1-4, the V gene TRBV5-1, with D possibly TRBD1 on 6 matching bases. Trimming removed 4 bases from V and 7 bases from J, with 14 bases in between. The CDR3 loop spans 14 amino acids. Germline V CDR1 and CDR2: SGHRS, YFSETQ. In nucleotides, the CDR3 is TGCGCCAGCAGCCCCCGACAGGCCGGTGAAAAACTGTTTTTT. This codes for CASSPRQAGEKLFF.

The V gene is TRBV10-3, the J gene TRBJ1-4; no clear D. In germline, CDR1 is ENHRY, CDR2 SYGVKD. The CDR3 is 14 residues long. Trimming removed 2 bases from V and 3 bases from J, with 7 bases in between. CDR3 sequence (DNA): TGTGCCATCAGTGAGCACCATGCTAATGAAAAACTGTTTTTT. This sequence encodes CAISEHHANEKLFF.

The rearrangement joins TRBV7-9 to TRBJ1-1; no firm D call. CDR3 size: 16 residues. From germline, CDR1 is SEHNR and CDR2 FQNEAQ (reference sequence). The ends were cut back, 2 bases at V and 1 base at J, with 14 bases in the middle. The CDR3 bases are TGTGCCAGCAGCTTAAGTTTCGGACGGACGAACACTGAAGCTTTCTTT. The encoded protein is CASSLSFGRTNTEAFF.

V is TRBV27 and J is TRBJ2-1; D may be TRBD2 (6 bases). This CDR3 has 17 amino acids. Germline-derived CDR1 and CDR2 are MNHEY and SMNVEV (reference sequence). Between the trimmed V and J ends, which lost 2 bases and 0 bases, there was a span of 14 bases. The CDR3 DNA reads TGTGCCAGCAGTTTACTGAGGGACTCCAGCTCCTACAATGAGCAGTTCTTC. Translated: CASSLLRDSSSYNEQFF.

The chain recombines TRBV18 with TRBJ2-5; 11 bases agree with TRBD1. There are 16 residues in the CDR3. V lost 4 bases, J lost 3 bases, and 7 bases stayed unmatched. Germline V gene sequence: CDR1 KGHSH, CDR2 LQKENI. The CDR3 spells CASSLTGQGAEETQYF. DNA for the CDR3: TGTGCCAGCTCACTAACCGGACAGGGGGCGGAAGAGACCCAGTACTTC.

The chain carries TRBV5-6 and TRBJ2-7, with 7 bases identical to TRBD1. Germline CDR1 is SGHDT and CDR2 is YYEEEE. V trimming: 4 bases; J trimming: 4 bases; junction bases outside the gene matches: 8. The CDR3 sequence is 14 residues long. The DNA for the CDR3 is TGTGCCAGCAGCAACGGACAGGAAGTTTACGAGCAGTACTTC. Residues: CASSNGQEVYEQYF.

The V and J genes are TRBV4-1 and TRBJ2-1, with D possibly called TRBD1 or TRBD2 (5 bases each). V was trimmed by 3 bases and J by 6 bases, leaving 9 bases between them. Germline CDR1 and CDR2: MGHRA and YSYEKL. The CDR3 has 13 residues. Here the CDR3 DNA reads TGCGCCAGCAGCCAGGGACCAGGCAATGAGCAGTTCTTC. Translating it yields CASSQGPGNEQFF.

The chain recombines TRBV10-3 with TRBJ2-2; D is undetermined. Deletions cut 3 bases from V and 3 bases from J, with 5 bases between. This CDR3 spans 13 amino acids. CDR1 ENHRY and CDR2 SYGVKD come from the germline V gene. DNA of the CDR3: TGTGCCATCAGTGAACAGTACACCGGGGAGCTGTTTTTT. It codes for CAISEQYTGELFF.

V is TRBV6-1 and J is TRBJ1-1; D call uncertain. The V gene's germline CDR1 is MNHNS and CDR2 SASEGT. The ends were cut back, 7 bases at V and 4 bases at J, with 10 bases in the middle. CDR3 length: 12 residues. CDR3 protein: CASTLVGTEAFF. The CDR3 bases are TGTGCCAGCACCCTCGTCGGCACTGAAGCTTTCTTT.

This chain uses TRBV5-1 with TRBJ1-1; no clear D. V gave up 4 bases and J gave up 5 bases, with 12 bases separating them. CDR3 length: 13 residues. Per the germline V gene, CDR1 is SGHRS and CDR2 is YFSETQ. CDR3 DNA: TGCGCCAGCAGCCCCGGGGAGGGAACTGAAGCTTTCTTT. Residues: CASSPGEGTEAFF.

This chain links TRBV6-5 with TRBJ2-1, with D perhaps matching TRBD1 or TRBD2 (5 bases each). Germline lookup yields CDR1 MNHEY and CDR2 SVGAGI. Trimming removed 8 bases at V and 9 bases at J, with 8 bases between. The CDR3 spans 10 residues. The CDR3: CASGTSEQFF. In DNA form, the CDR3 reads TGTGCCAGCGGGACGAGTGAGCAGTTCTTC.

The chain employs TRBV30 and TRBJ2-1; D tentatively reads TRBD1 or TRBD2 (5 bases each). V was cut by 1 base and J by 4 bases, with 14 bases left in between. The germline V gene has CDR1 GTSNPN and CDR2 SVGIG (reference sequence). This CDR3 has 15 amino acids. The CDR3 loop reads CAWSGGRGDYNEQFF. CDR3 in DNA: TGTGCCTGGAGTGGGGGCCGGGGTGATTACAATGAGCAGTTCTTC.

CDR3 bases: TGTGCCAGCTCACCAAACCCCTCCTATAATTCACCCCTCCACTTT. Translating gives CASSPNPSYNSPLHF. The V call is TRBV18, the J call TRBJ1-6; D unresolved. This CDR3 region has 15 residues. V lost 2 bases, J lost 0 bases, and 5 bases lay in between. Germline V gene lookup returns CDR1 KGHSH and CDR2 LQKENI. The full variable domain, rest sourced from reference TRBV18 and TRBJ1-6, is NAGVMQNPRHLVRRRGQEARLRCSPMKGHSHVYWYRQLPEEGLKFMVYLQKENIIDESGMPKERFSAEFPKEGPSILRIQQVVRGDSAAYFCASSPNPSYNSPLHFGNGTRLTVT.

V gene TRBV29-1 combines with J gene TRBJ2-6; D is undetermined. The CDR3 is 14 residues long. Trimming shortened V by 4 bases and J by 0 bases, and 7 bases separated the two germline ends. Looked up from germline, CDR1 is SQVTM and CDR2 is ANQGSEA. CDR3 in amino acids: CSVVFTSGANVLTF. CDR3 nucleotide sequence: TGCAGCGTTGTATTTACCTCTGGGGCCAACGTCCTGACTTTC.

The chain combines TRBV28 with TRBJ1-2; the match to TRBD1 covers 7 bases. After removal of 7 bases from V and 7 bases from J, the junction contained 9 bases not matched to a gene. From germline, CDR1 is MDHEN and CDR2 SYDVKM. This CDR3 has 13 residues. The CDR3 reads CASIPDRDGGYTF. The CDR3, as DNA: TGTGCCAGCATCCCCGACAGGGACGGTGGCTACACCTTC.

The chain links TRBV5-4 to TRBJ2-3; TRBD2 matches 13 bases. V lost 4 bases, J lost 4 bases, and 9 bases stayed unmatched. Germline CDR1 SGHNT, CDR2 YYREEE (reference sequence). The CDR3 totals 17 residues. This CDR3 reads CASSPRTSGRNSDTQYF. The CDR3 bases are TGTGCCAGCAGCCCCCGGACTAGCGGGAGAAACTCAGATACGCAGTATTTT.